This T cell receptor beta chain was recovered during a study of T-cell memory formation after mild COVID-19. The V end was cut by 1 base, the J end by 4 bases, with 21 bases between. CDR3 size: 18 residues. The germline V gene has CDR1 SGHRS and CDR2 YFSETQ. This clonotype was recorded a few times. TCR alpha and TCR beta cDNA libraries carrying sample barcodes and UMIs were produced by 5'RACE using constant-segment primers. TCRdb analysed the 5' RACE reads with MiXCR anew, one entry per CDR3 protein. Counted here are 450,000 to 700,000 distinct CDR3 sequences, roughly 17% occurring once; the ten biggest clones make up approximately 12%.

This chain connects TRBV5-1 to TRBJ2-1; D might be TRBD2 (7 bases). This TCR derives from an adult woman who had mild COVID-19 (a few samples of this study predate the infection). Cell type and time point are not known. Sequencing was performed on PBMCs or a T cell subset sorted from them (not recorded which). CDR3: CASSLWGPMGEGYNEQFF. CDR3 bases: TGCGCCAGCAGCTTGTGGGGGCCTATGGGGGAGGGTTACAATGAGCAGTTCTTC.